The source of this T cell receptor (beta chain) is a study of beta chain features in type 1 diabetes. For this clone: The antigen is unknown.

Every isolated RNA sample was fully reverse transcribed, so sequencing captured expressed TCRB transcripts. The repertoire was sequenced with immunoSEQ multiplex PCR; TCRdb's copy has only in-frame clones and lacks some. The sample consists of fewer than 20,000 clones, 55% to 75% of them appearing once. Study observations and caveats: Over-representation of high TCR-expressing cells was a possible consequence of cDNA sequencing. When Type 1 diabetes patients were examined, their TCRB CDR3s proved moderately but significantly shorter in all four CD4+ subsets. Individuals with type 1 diabetes displayed fewer insertions and more deletions at VDJ junctions.

Each population that was sorted was more than 95% pure. Sequenced material: Tregs from blood. The source is a man aged 25-40 years with type 1 diabetes.

The CDR3: CASSLGQGWSNEQFF. CDR3 DNA: TGTGCCAGCAGCTTAGGACAGGGGTGGTCCAATGAGCAGTTCTTC. The chain combines TRBV7-9 with TRBJ2-1; the match to TRBD1 covers 8 bases. The CDR3 is made up of 15 amino acids. Trimming took 1 base from V and 6 from J; bases not matched to a gene: 5. Germline CDR1 is SEHNR and CDR2 is FQNEAQ (reference sequence).